Listed below are T cell receptor beta chains from one sample, sequenced in a study of cytomegalovirus exposure and HLA in healthy donors. TCRdb keeps only in-frame clones here, not all; method: immunoSEQ multiplex PCR. The sample lists approximately 97,000 clones, roughly 94% occurring once. Input material: PBMCs. The receptors were sampled from a young woman in good health and CMV-seronegative. Both conserved end residues are part of each CDR3. A D gene is named only where the DNA matches it firmly. Some rows mark clone size as missing; the rest say once, few, many or name a class of expanded clone.

abundance,v_gene,d_gene,j_gene,CDR3nt,CDR3aa
once,TRBV7-2,-,TRBJ2-7,TGTGCCAGCAGCTTAGATAGGGGGACAAACGAGCAGTACTTC,CASSLDRGTNEQYF
-,TRBV18,-,TRBJ2-7,TGTGCCAGCTCACCAACTCTGGAGGCTAGGGACGAGCAGTACTTC,CASSPTLEARDEQYF
-,TRBV19,-,TRBJ2-1,TGTGCCAGCATATATAGCGGAGAGCAGTTCTTC,CASIYSGEQFF
-,TRBV6-6,-,TRBJ1-2,TGTGCCAGCAGTTCGTCAGGGGTTGGCTACACCTTC,CASSSSGVGYTF
-,TRBV6-4,TRBD2,TRBJ2-1,TGTGCCAGCAAGAACGGGACTAGCGAGCACAATGAGCAGTTCTTC,CASKNGTSEHNEQFF
-,TRBV5-1,TRBD1,TRBJ1-1,TGCGCCAGCAAGGGACAGGGGTTAGTGAACACTGAAGCTTTCTTT,CASKGQGLVNTEAFF
-,TRBV7-2,-,TRBJ1-2,TGTGCCAGCAGCCAACCCCCGGGGGGGGATGCCTTC,CASSQPPGGDAF
-,TRBV6-5,TRBD1,TRBJ1-5,TGTGCCAGCAGTTACTCGGGACAGGGTGATCAGCCCCAGCATTTT,CASSYSGQGDQPQHF
-,TRBV7-2,-,TRBJ1-5,TGTGCCAGCAGCTTAGGAGGAGGGCCAGCGCCCCAGCATTTT,CASSLGGGPAPQHF
-,TRBV27,TRBD1,TRBJ2-7,TGTGCCAGCAGTTTATCGGGTCGGGGGACAGGGATTAGCTACGAGCAGTACTTC,CASSLSGRGTGISYEQYF
once,TRBV10-3,TRBD1,TRBJ1-5,TGTGCCATCAGTGAGTGGACAGGGGATCAGCCCCAGCATTTT,CAISEWTGDQPQHF
-,TRBV6-5,-,TRBJ2-6,TGTGCCAGTCGACAGGAGGGGGCCAACGTCCTGACTTTC,CASRQEGANVLTF
-,TRBV27,-,TRBJ1-5,TGTGCCAGCAGTTTAAGAGGACTTGGTGATCAGCCCCAGCATTTT,CASSLRGLGDQPQHF
-,TRBV7-2,TRBD2,TRBJ2-2,TGTGCCAGCAGCTTAAGAGCGGGGGAATACACCGGGGAGCTGTTTTTT,CASSLRAGEYTGELFF
-,TRBV4-3,TRBD2,TRBJ2-5,TGCGCCAGCAGCCAAGATCGGGGGGGGGAGACCCAGTACTTC,CASSQDRGGETQYF
-,TRBV18,-,TRBJ1-4,TGTGCCAGCTCACCATTCCCACAAGAGGCTGAAAAACTGTTTTTT,CASSPFPQEAEKLFF
-,TRBV9,TRBD1,TRBJ1-2,TGTGCCAGCAGCGGATCCGGGACAGGGTTTGGCTACACCTTC,CASSGSGTGFGYTF
-,TRBV4-1,-,TRBJ2-3,TGCGCCAGCAGCCAGGTTAGGCGGGCAGATACGCAGTATTTT,CASSQVRRADTQYF
-,TRBV7-3,TRBD2,TRBJ2-1,TGTGCCAGCAGCTCTAGCGGGGGGGTATACAATGAGCAGTTCTTC,CASSSSGGVYNEQFF
-,TRBV6-5,-,TRBJ2-3,TGTGCCAGCAGTCGTCGACAGAGCAGCACAGATACGCAGTATTTT,CASSRRQSSTDTQYF
-,TRBV6-1,-,TRBJ2-1,TGTGCCAGCAGTGGGGACTGGGGATCCTACAATGAGCAGTTCTTC,CASSGDWGSYNEQFF
-,TRBV14,-,TRBJ2-7,TGTGCCAGCAGCCAGCAAAGCACGAGGGGGTTC,CASSQQSTRGF
-,TRBV7-3,-,TRBJ2-2,TGTGCCAGCAGCTTATGGGGGCAGGGTAAAACCGGGGAGCTGTTTTTT,CASSLWGQGKTGELFF
-,TRBV6-1,TRBD1,TRBJ2-2,TGTGCCAGCAGTGAGATGGACAGGGTCGGTCGGGAGCTGTTTTTT,CASSEMDRVGRELFF
-,TRBV11-3,TRBD2,TRBJ2-3,TGTGCCAGCAGACGCGGGGGGGCCGGGACAGATACGCAGTATTTT,CASRRGGAGTDTQYF
once,TRBV14,-,TRBJ1-2,TGTGCCAGCAGCCAAGATCCGAGACAACTTTATGGCTACACCTTC,CASSQDPRQLYGYTF
-,TRBV15,-,TRBJ1-1,TGTGCCACCAAACGGGGAGGTGGACGGGACACTGAAGCTTTCTTT,CATKRGGGRDTEAFF
-,TRBV7-9,TRBD1,TRBJ2-1,TGTGCCAGCAGTGGACAGGGTACTTTCCGCAATGAGCAGTTCTTC,CASSGQGTFRNEQFF